This is a list of T cell receptor beta chains from one sample in a study of blood T cell repertoires in COVID-19. Measured with immunoSEQ multiplex PCR; TCRdb has only the in-frame clones, and not every one. Of about 200,000 clones listed, 80% to 90% are singletons. Sequenced: peripheral blood. The receptors derive from a woman aged 40 to 49 with active or convalescent COVID-19. Both conserved end residues are part of each CDR3. D genes are given only for firm matches. Some rows have no size entry. The others give once, few or many, or a class for an expanded clone.

j_gene | d_gene | abundance | v_gene | CDR3nt | CDR3aa
TRBJ1-2 | TRBD1 | - | TRBV19 | TGTGCCAGTAGTATAGTGGGGGACAGGGGAAGATCTGGCTACACCTTC | CASSIVGDRGRSGYTF
TRBJ1-6 | - | few | TRBV9 | TGTGCCAGCAGCGTAGAGTCCCAGGCCAATTCACCCCTCCACTTT | CASSVESQANSPLHF
TRBJ1-3 | - | - | TRBV30 | TGTGCCTGGAGTGTCTACTCTGGAAACACCATATATTTT | CAWSVYSGNTIYF
TRBJ2-7 | - | - | TRBV5-8 | TGTGCCAGCAGCTCTCGGGACACGGGAAGGTACGAGCAGTACTTC | CASSSRDTGRYEQYF
TRBJ2-7 | - | - | TRBV19 | TGTGCCAGTAGTTCCACTTTTCGGGACTCCAGGCCCCACGAGCAGTACTTC | CASSSTFRDSRPHEQYF
TRBJ1-1 | - | - | TRBV5-1 | TGCGCCAGCAGCTTGGACAGGGTGGACACTGAAGCTTTCTTT | CASSLDRVDTEAFF
TRBJ2-2 | TRBD2 | - | TRBV11-3 | TGTGCCAGCAGCGGTGGACTAGCGGGGGGTGCCGGGGAGCTGTTTTTT | CASSGGLAGGAGELFF
TRBJ1-1 | - | - | TRBV12-3/TRBV12-4 | TGTGCCAGCAGTTTAAAGGGGGACACTGAAGCTTTCTTT | CASSLKGDTEAFF
TRBJ1-1 | - | - | TRBV30 | TGTGCCTGGAGTCGGAACACTGAAGCTTTCTTT | CAWSRNTEAFF
TRBJ1-1 | - | - | TRBV7-9 | TGTGCCAGCAGCTTGACAGGCCCTACTACCGGCACTGAAGCTTTCTTT | CASSLTGPTTGTEAFF
TRBJ2-7 | TRBD1 | - | TRBV9 | TGTGCCAGCTCGACAGGGAGCTCCTACGAGCAGTACTTC | CASSTGSSYEQYF
TRBJ1-3 | TRBD1 | - | TRBV7-9 | TGTGCCAGCACCGTGGACAGGGTAGGATCTGGAAACACCATATATTTT | CASTVDRVGSGNTIYF
TRBJ2-5 | - | - | TRBV19 | TGTGCCAGTAGTATTGTAGGACAGCCTCAAGAGACCCAGTACTTC | CASSIVGQPQETQYF
TRBJ1-5 | - | - | TRBV6-1 | TGTGCCAGCAGTGAAGCTGCCCGGGGGGAATTACGCAATCAGCCCCAGCATTTT | CASSEAARGELRNQPQHF
TRBJ1-1 | - | - | TRBV28 | TGTGCCAGCAGTTTATTCGATCGAGTCGGAGCTTACACTGAAGCTTTCTTT | CASSLFDRVGAYTEAFF
TRBJ2-2 | TRBD1 | - | TRBV10-3 | TGTGCCATCAAAGGACAGGGGGACACCGGGGAGCTGTTTTTT | CAIKGQGDTGELFF
TRBJ1-2 | TRBD1 | - | TRBV3-1/TRBV3-2 | TGTGCCAGCAGCCAAGTCAGGACAGGGGGAAGAGGCTACACCTTC | CASSQVRTGGRGYTF
TRBJ1-5 | - | few | TRBV7-6 | TGTGCCAGCAGCTTAGACGCGGCGGGGGCTGATAGCAATCAGCCCCAGCATTTT | CASSLDAAGADSNQPQHF
TRBJ1-4 | - | - | TRBV10-3 | TGTGCCATCAGTGGCTCCGCGGCCCCCTTTAATGAAAAACTGTTTTTT | CAISGSAAPFNEKLFF
TRBJ2-1 | - | - | TRBV14 | TGTGCCAGCAGCCATCTGTTAAGCGACCTATACAATGAGCAGTTCTTC | CASSHLLSDLYNEQFF
TRBJ2-3 | - | - | TRBV14 | TGTGCCAGCAGCCGGGAGAAAGTCACAGATACGCAGTATTTT | CASSREKVTDTQYF
TRBJ1-5 | - | - | TRBV27 | TGTGCCAGCAGTTCATTAACAGAGTTCAATCAGCCCCAGCATTTT | CASSSLTEFNQPQHF
TRBJ1-3 | - | - | TRBV18 | TGTGCCAGCTCACCAAGAACGGTTGGTTTCTACTCTGGAAACACCATATATTTT | CASSPRTVGFYSGNTIYF
TRBJ1-6 | - | - | TRBV19 | TGTGCCAGTAGCCGGGGGAGGCTCGGCTATAATTCACCCCTCCACTTT | CASSRGRLGYNSPLHF
TRBJ2-2 | - | - | TRBV11-3 | TGTGCCAGCCGTCTAGACCCCCGGGAGCTGTTTTTT | CASRLDPRELFF